This T cell receptor (beta chain) was retrieved from a study of CD8+CD57+ T cells in acquired aplastic anemia. Study details: Sorted CD4+ and CD8+ cells yielded DNA averaging around 3 ug.

Selection for sequencing was limited to patients who had shown CD8+CD57+ cell expansion by flow cytometry. The blood sampling took place in patients who had so far received no therapy. There are 13 residues in the CDR3. Germline V CDR1 and CDR2: SGHTA, FQGNSA. As concerns this clonotype: Mismatch with germline at one junction end may stem from a read error.

It was genomic DNA that served as the template for profiling TCR beta VDJ and CDR3. TCRdb re-called the reads with MiXCR, one entry per CDR3 protein. The sample shows roughly 250,000 distinct CDR3 sequences, 40% to 50% of them seen only once. V and J are TRBV7-2 and TRBJ1-1; D gene unclear. This sequence was found in a human donor with aplastic anemia. Input material: sorted CD4+, CD8+, or CD8+CD57+ T cells (not recorded which) from PBMCs. CDR3 bases: TGTGCCAGCAGCTTAATCGAGAACACTGGAGCTTTCTTT. Its protein product is CASSLIENTGAFF.